Listed here is a single T cell receptor (beta chain). What it recognizes is unknown. PCR used 60 Vbeta primers and 13 Jbeta primers. Generated by immunoSEQ multiplex PCR, the TCRdb table keeps only in-frame clones and is missing some. There are approximately 100,000 clones in the sample; 79% occur only once, and around 4% lies in the top ten. The data were taken from a study of cytomegalovirus exposure and HLA in healthy donors. About the study: In terms of ancestry, the Caucasian-associated cluster contained roughly 80% of the approximately 400 genotyped donors. Overall study findings and caveats: Earlier analysis yielded a pattern in which most TCR beta V segments were productive about 87% or about 30% of the time.

CDR3 size: 14 residues. With 4 bases clipped from V and 3 bases from J, the junction kept 6 bases outside the gene matches. Germline loops: CDR1 MGHRA, CDR2 YSYEKL. Sequencing input: PBMCs. This chain links TRBV4-1 with TRBJ2-7; TRBD1 matches 7 bases. This receptor was taken from a female donor in good health and CMV-seropositive. CDR3 amino acids: CASSPQGDDYEQYF. In nucleotides, the CDR3 is TGCGCCAGCAGCCCCCAGGGGGATGACTACGAGCAGTACTTC.